The 8 T cell receptor beta chains below were found in one sample sequenced in a study of esophageal squamous cell carcinoma tumors (dated by TCRdb to the early 2020s). The library was made by 5' RACE. The reads were generated on an Illumina MiSeq. PCR was performed with KAPA HiFi using TCRalpha or TCRbeta constant-region primers together with a P20EA primer, and a nested second PCR was then carried out with CA2 or CB2. TCR genes were amplified by unbiased adaptor ligation RT-PCR, with reverse transcription by Superscript III and a polyT18-containing BSL-18E primer. TCRdb trimmed the raw reads at Q25, called clones with MiXCR and kept productive beta chains. CDR3 protein sequences are deduplicated, and each keeps its most common genes and DNA. Across this sample there are about 5,400 distinct CDR3 sequences, with about 20% seen only once. Roughly 31% of the sample rests with the top ten. Sequenced material: tumor tissue. Receptors originate from a man aged 45 to 85 with esophageal squamous cell carcinoma.

The rearrangement uses TRBV20-1 and TRBJ2-1; a possible D gene is TRBD1 (6 bases). With 2 bases removed from V and 3 bases from J, the gap between germline ends came to 14 bases. This CDR3 has 15 residues. CDR1 is DFQATT and CDR2 is SNEGSKA in the germline V gene (reference sequence). The CDR3 coding sequence is TGCAGTGCTAGAAAAGGGGGTGGTCTCTACAATGAGCAGTTCTTC. It yields the protein CSARKGGGLYNEQFF.

This sequence joins TRBV6-1 and TRBJ2-5; 8 nucleotides agree with TRBD2. J was trimmed by 2 bases and V by 4 bases; bases with no gene match: 3. CDR3 length: 14 residues. Looked up from germline, CDR1 is MNHNS and CDR2 is SASEGT. The CDR3 DNA is TGTGCCAGCAGTGGACTAGCGAATCAAGAGACCCAGTACTTC. Translation: CASSGLANQETQYF.

About this clonotype: Given a much more abundant clone one base away, this may be a read error. J is TRBJ1-2 and V is TRBV6-5; TRBD1 is a possible D gene (6 bases). The CDR3 spans 14 residues. Germline CDR1 MNHEY, CDR2 SVGAGI. The CDR3 here is CASSYSAGVGGDTF. The CDR3 DNA follows: TGTGCCAGCAGTTACTCAGCAGGGGTCGGTGGCGACACCTTC.

This clonotype has just a few counts. The junction does not match germline at one end; this may be a read error. The chain recombines TRBV7-9 with TRBJ2-7; 10 bases line up with TRBD1. From germline, CDR1 is SEHNR and CDR2 FQNEAQ (reference sequence). The CDR3 is 12 residues long. CDR3 amino acids: CASSLRQGATIF. The CDR3 region has the DNA TGTGCCAGCAGCCTTCGACAGGGGGCGACAATCTTC.

In its sample, this clonotype is large. This chain links TRBV27 with TRBJ2-3; 7 bases are a match to TRBD2. V gave up 6 bases and J gave up 9 bases; unmatched junction bases: 15. The length of the CDR3 is 15 residues. Germline values: CDR1 MNHEY, CDR2 SMNVEV (reference sequence). In DNA, the CDR3 is TGTGCCAGCAGAAGTGAGGTCGCGGGAGCTGGCACGCAGTATTTT. It translates to CASRSEVAGAGTQYF.

Many counts were recorded for this clonotype. The V and J genes are TRBV10-2 and TRBJ1-5, with D tentatively TRBD1 (5 bases). V dropped 6 bases and J dropped 4 bases, with 16 bases sitting between them. CDR1 is WSHSY, CDR2 SAAADI, per germline. This CDR3 comprises 15 residues. CDR3 amino acids: CASRPSGGENQPQHF. CDR3 bases: TGCGCCAGCAGACCATCCGGGGGAGAGAATCAGCCCCAGCATTTT.

This clonotype was seen more than once but under ten times. The rearrangement links TRBV6-5 to TRBJ2-7; possibly TRBD2 for D (5 bases). Germline lookup yields CDR1 MNHEY and CDR2 SVGAGI. With 2 bases removed from V and 9 bases from J, the gap between germline ends came to 11 bases. This CDR3 spans 12 amino acids. The CDR3: CASSYPTGRQYF. The CDR3 bases are TGTGCCAGCAGTTACCCGACGGGAAGGCAGTACTTC.

The J gene is TRBJ2-3, the V gene TRBV28, with TRBD2 identical over 9 bases. V gave up 8 bases and J gave up 4 bases; unmatched junction bases: 7. The germline V gene encodes CDR1 MDHEN and CDR2 SYDVKM. The length of the CDR3 is 14 residues. The CDR3 loop is CASGSPSGADTQYF. The CDR3 DNA follows: TGTGCCAGCGGATCACCTAGCGGGGCAGATACGCAGTATTTT.